Below are 22 T cell receptor beta chains sequenced from a single sample in a study of blood T cell repertoires in COVID-19. Produced via immunoSEQ multiplex PCR; TCRdb's table is partial and in-frame only. The profile shows around 100,000 clones, approximately 90% of them singletons. Sample: peripheral blood. Every receptor here comes from a human donor with active COVID-19. The donor label of this sample is uncertain.

The chain has TRBV10-3 and TRBJ2-1; D possibly corresponds to TRBD1 (6 bases). V was pared by 3 bases and J by 8 bases, with 11 bases between. The CDR3 runs to 13 residues. Germline CDR1 is ENHRY and CDR2 is SYGVKD. The CDR3 loop reads CAISEGQGHEQFF. The CDR3 nucleotides are TGTGCCATCAGTGAAGGGCAGGGGCATGAGCAGTTCTTC.

The rearrangement uses TRBV7-6 and TRBJ2-7, with 7 bases that match TRBD1. Germline trimming cut 5 bases from V and 0 bases from J; bases unmatched to any gene: 7. The CDR3 sequence is 15 residues long. Germline V CDR1 and CDR2: SGHVS, FNYEAQ. The CDR3 DNA is TGTGCCAGCAGCCTTTCGGGACAGTTCTCCTACGAGCAGTACTTC. Its translation is CASSLSGQFSYEQYF.

The genes are TRBV24-1 and TRBJ2-3; 9 positions agree with TRBD1. J lost 1 base, V lost 3 bases, and 4 bases had no gene match. This CDR3 contains 16 residues. Looked up from germline, CDR1 is KGHDR and CDR2 is SFDVKD. The CDR3 here is CATSDKDRGGTDTQYF. In DNA form, the CDR3 reads TGTGCCACCAGTGATAAGGACAGGGGAGGCACAGATACGCAGTATTTT.

The gene calls are TRBV24-1 and TRBJ2-3; 8 bases are shared with TRBD1. The CDR3 runs 15 residues. Germline lookup yields CDR1 KGHDR and CDR2 SFDVKD. Trimming at V came to 7 bases and at J to 10 bases, leaving 15 bases not matched to a gene. DNA for the CDR3: TGTGCCACCAGCTTCGACAGGGGTGATAGTGGGGCGCAGTATTTT. Translated: CATSFDRGDSGAQYF.

This sequence joins TRBV6-6 and TRBJ2-7; no firm D call. Germline CDR1 MNHNY, CDR2 SVGAGI (reference sequence). Trimming pared 6 bases from V and 5 bases from J, leaving 20 bases between. The CDR3 consists of 15 residues. The CDR3 reads CASRPTAEGRDEQYF. CDR3 sequence (DNA): TGTGCCAGCAGGCCGACGGCGGAAGGTCGCGACGAGCAGTACTTC.

This clone has a single count. The V gene is TRBV9, the J gene TRBJ1-5; D is unresolved. Germline CDR1 and CDR2: SGDLS and YYNGEE. Trimming stripped 2 bases from V and 1 base from J, with 10 bases between. The CDR3 totals 15 residues. CDR3 coding DNA: TGTGCCAGCAGCGTGGGTGGGCAAAGCAATCAGCCCCAGCATTTT. Protein sequence: CASSVGGQSNQPQHF.

This clone was seen only once. The chain employs TRBV13 and TRBJ2-3, with 13 bases fitting TRBD2. From germline, CDR1 is PRHDT and CDR2 FYEKMQ (reference sequence). Trimming cost V 5 bases and J 5 bases; bases outside gene matches: 7. CDR3 size: 16 residues. CDR3 protein: CASSPKGTSGEDTQYF. CDR3 coding DNA: TGTGCCAGCAGCCCTAAAGGGACTAGCGGGGAAGATACGCAGTATTTT.

The V call is TRBV5-4, the J call TRBJ2-5; 7 nucleotides line up with TRBD2. Trimming took 0 bases from V and 4 from J; bases not matched to a gene: 9. Germline-derived CDR1 and CDR2 are SGHNT and YYREEE (reference sequence). The CDR3 loop spans 16 amino acids. The DNA of the CDR3 is TGTGCCAGCAGCTTGGTTAGCGGGTTGGGGAGAGAGACCCAGTACTTC. Its protein is CASSLVSGLGRETQYF.

V usage is TRBV9 and J usage is TRBJ1-1, with 10 bases that match TRBD1. The CDR3 is 16 amino acids. Losses at the gene ends were 3 bases for V and 4 bases for J; bases not matched to a gene: 9. CDR1 SGDLS and CDR2 YYNGEE come from the germline V gene. CDR3 region: CASSARQGAVVTEAFF. The CDR3 DNA follows: TGTGCCAGCAGCGCCCGACAGGGGGCAGTTGTCACTGAAGCTTTCTTT.

This chain connects TRBV28 to TRBJ2-5, with a possible D match to TRBD1 (6 bases). Germline values: CDR1 MDHEN, CDR2 SYDVKM. The CDR3 consists of 14 residues. Deletions cut 3 bases from V and 6 bases from J, with 14 bases between. CDR3 bases: TGTGCCAGCAGTTTCTTCAGGGGAAAAAAGACCCAGTACTTC. This encodes CASSFFRGKKTQYF. The whole variable domain, filled in from reference TRBV28 and TRBJ2-5, reads DVKVTQSSRYLVKRTGEKVFLECVQDMDHENMFWYRQDPGLGLRLIYFSYDVKMKEKGDIPEGYSVSREKKERFSLILESASTNQTSMYLCASSFFRGKKTQYFGPGTRLLVL.

The rearrangement joins TRBV15 to TRBJ2-7; D gene unclear. Germline CDR1 is LNHNV and CDR2 is YYDKDF (reference sequence). CDR3 length equals 13 residues. V lost 5 bases and J 3 bases, leaving 11 bases between the germline ends. The CDR3 DNA is TGTGCCACCAGCCTGTTTATCTACTACGAGCAGTACTTC. It specifies CATSLFIYYEQYF. The full variable domain, rest sourced from reference TRBV15 and TRBJ2-7, is DAMVIQNPRYQVTQFGKPVTLSCSQTLNHNVMYWYQQKSSQAPKLLFHYYDKDFNNEADTPDNFQSRRPNTSFCFLDIRSPGLGDTAMYLCATSLFIYYEQYFGPGTRLTVT.

This rearrangement joins TRBV6-5 to TRBJ2-7, with 10 bases that match TRBD1. The junction had 9 bases not matched to a gene; V was cut back by 6 bases and J by 4 bases. The CDR3 has 15 residues. Looked up from germline, CDR1 is MNHEY and CDR2 is SVGAGI. The CDR3 spells CASSEPGQGLYEQYF. The CDR3 region has the DNA TGTGCCAGCAGCGAGCCGGGACAGGGGCTGTACGAGCAGTACTTC.

Here the CDR3 reads CASSPSRGGHEQFF. The CDR3 nucleotides read TGTGCCAGCTCACCCTCGCGGGGGGGCCATGAGCAGTTCTTC. The chain couples TRBV18 to TRBJ2-1; 9 bases map to TRBD2. V lost 3 bases to trimming and J lost 8 bases; unmatched junction nucleotides: 5. The length of the CDR3 is 14 residues. In germline, CDR1 is KGHSH, CDR2 LQKENI.

The J gene is TRBJ1-1, the V gene TRBV2, with D perhaps TRBD1 (6 bases). Germline CDR1 is SNHLY and CDR2 is FYNNEI. CDR3 length: 13 residues. Trimming stripped 5 bases from V and 5 bases from J, with 12 bases between. The CDR3 is CASSYRVGTEAFF. The DNA for the CDR3 is TGTGCCAGCAGTTACAGGGTTGGAACTGAAGCTTTCTTT.

The chain joins TRBV7-6 to TRBJ1-6; 10 bases are a match to TRBD1. The CDR3 contains 15 residues. The ends lost 5 bases at V and 9 bases at J; junction bases unmatched: 7. Germline V gives CDR1 SGHVS, CDR2 FNYEAQ. CDR3 protein: CASSSPGTGVSPLHF. The CDR3 DNA reads TGTGCCAGCAGCAGTCCCGGGACAGGGGTTTCACCCCTCCACTTT. Variable domain in full (rest from reference TRBV7-6 and TRBJ1-6): GAGVSQSPRYKVTKRGQDVALRCDPISGHVSLYWYRQALGQGPEFLTYFNYEAQQDKSGLPNDRFSAERPEGSISTLTIQRTEQRDSAMYRCASSSPGTGVSPLHFGNGTRLTVT.

This rearrangement joins TRBV9 to TRBJ1-2; D remains ambiguous. V was cut by 4 bases and J by 2 bases, with 12 bases left in between. Germline CDR1 and CDR2: SGDLS and YYNGEE. This CDR3 has 14 amino acids. The CDR3 reads CASSPGTPNYGYTF. The CDR3 DNA reads TGTGCCAGCAGCCCAGGCACTCCGAACTATGGCTACACCTTC.

This clone was recorded only once. This chain uses TRBV15 with TRBJ2-5, with 7 nucleotides matching TRBD1. Germline CDR1 reads LNHNV; CDR2 reads YYDKDF (reference sequence). CDR3 length: 16 residues. V was clipped by 3 bases and J by 5 bases; unmatched bases: 12. The CDR3 spells CATSRKSTGPGETQYF. CDR3 nucleotide sequence: TGTGCCACCAGCAGGAAATCGACAGGGCCGGGGGAGACCCAGTACTTC.

This chain connects TRBV3-1 (or the pseudogene TRBV3-2) to TRBJ1-2, with TRBD1 matching 8 bases. Germline assignment: CDR1 LGHDT and CDR2 YNNKEL (reference sequence). V lost 6 bases, J lost 8 bases, and 8 bases stayed unmatched. The CDR3 sequence is 13 residues long. The CDR3 sequence is CASRPTGQGGYTF. The CDR3 nucleotides are TGTGCCAGCAGACCGACCGGACAGGGAGGCTACACCTTC.

The rearrangement joins TRBV5-1 to TRBJ2-2, with TRBD2 matching 12 bases. V gave up 0 bases and J gave up 3 bases; unmatched junction bases: 3. Germline CDR1 is SGHRS and CDR2 is YFSETQ. This CDR3 has 17 amino acids. This CDR3 is CASSLVLAGGHTGELFF. CDR3 coding DNA: TGCGCCAGCAGCTTGGTCCTAGCGGGGGGGCACACCGGGGAGCTGTTTTTT.

This clone was observed once. V is TRBV3-1 (or the pseudogene TRBV3-2) and J is TRBJ1-2; 10 positions match TRBD1. Germline loops: CDR1 LGHDT, CDR2 YNNKEL (reference sequence). Losses at the gene ends were 2 bases for V and 1 base for J; bases not matched to a gene: 10. This CDR3 is 18 amino acids long. In DNA form, the CDR3 reads TGTGCCAGCAGCCAACCCCCTAGGGACAGGGGATTTAACTATGGCTACACCTTC. This encodes CASSQPPRDRGFNYGYTF.

CDR3 DNA: TGTGCCAGTAGAGGGGGACAGAACACAGATACGCAGTATTTT. Translation: CASRGGQNTDTQYF. This sequence joins TRBV19 and TRBJ2-3; 7 bases align to TRBD1. The germline V gene has CDR1 LNHDA and CDR2 SQIVND (reference sequence). V trimming: 6 bases; J trimming: 2 bases; junction bases outside the gene matches: 5. The CDR3 sequence is 14 residues long.

The gene calls are TRBV3-1 (or the pseudogene TRBV3-2) and TRBJ1-3; maybe TRBD1 (5 bases). The CDR3 sequence is 17 residues long. Deletions cut 4 bases from V and 0 bases from J, with 16 bases between. The germline gives CDR1 LGHDT, CDR2 YNNKEL (reference sequence). The CDR3 nucleotides are TGTGCCAGCAGCCCTCGTTCAGGGCCCAACTCTGGAAACACCATATATTTT. Protein sequence: CASSPRSGPNSGNTIYF.